This TCR beta chain stems from a study of persistence of HIV-infected CD4 T cells (dated by TCRdb to the early 2020s). Describing the broader study: The median time the participants had spent on suppressive ART was 8 years. Apart from a couple of participants who underwent leukapheresis at a single time point, peripheral blood samples of up to roughly 200 mL were collected from participants at multiple time points. Anti-CD3/anti-CD28 stimulation activated a higher proportion of cells, with a lower memory fraction, than antigen stimulation. CMV- and HIV-1 Gag-responding CD4+ T cells were isolated from ART-treated individuals so that antigen-driven clonal expansion of HIV-1-infected cells could be examined. TCRbeta sequencing assessed the clonality of all cells in each sorted population, while proviral sequencing assessed the clonality of infected cells. In the cross-participant TCR cluster analysis, eight or nine participants were included for CMV and roughly seven participants were included for Gag.

The paper as a whole reports these results and caveats: The study involved few individuals and tested only a limited range of antigens. TCRbeta richness in CMV- and Gag-responding cells was significantly lower than in anti-CD3/anti-CD28-responding cells; CMV-responding cells had higher oligoclonality than CD3/CD28-stimulated and Gag-responding cells. Bulk TCR analyses could not be limited to the rare CMV-responding cells that actually contained HIV-1 proviruses. Within the same sorted populations, TCR oligoclonality correlated with proviral oligoclonality. Enrichment of degenerate expanded CDR3beta sequences was found in antigen-responding cells, suggesting convergent selection of CD4+ responses to CMV and Gag.

The CDR3, from cysteine to phenylalanine, totals 19 residues. The retained sequence is limited to the CDR3, 57 bases, with the frame set at the first base. In the germline V gene, CDR1 corresponds to SGHTA and CDR2 to FQGNSA. V lost 0 bases and J lost 4 bases, and the count of bases not matched to a germline gene is 13. Sample treatment or condition, as interpreted from the label and publication: suppressive antiretroviral therapy. As a nonspecific positive control representing the CD4+ T cell repertoire, cells were stimulated with anti-CD3/anti-CD28 magnetic beads. Responding CD4+ T cells were sorted on the basis of upregulation of both CD40 ligand and CD69. HIV-1-infected adults in whom suppressive ART had been started during chronic infection were enrolled as participants. Plasma HIV-1 RNA had been undetectable (below 50 copies/mL) in participants for at least 4 years. To be included, participants needed a CD4+ T cell count above 400 cells/uL and a positive CMV serology. Before stimulation, PBMCs were isolated using density centrifugation and then depleted of CD8+ T cells. For 18 hours, the CD8-depleted PBMCs were stimulated with anti-CD28/CD49d costimulation, a CD40-blocking antibody, and enfuvirtide to prevent new infections. Cell sorting was done on a Beckman Coulter MoFlo Legacy or XDP sorter, and dead cells were excluded with propidium iodide. Genomic DNA was extracted using the QIAamp DNA Mini Kit for samples with more than one million cells and using the Quick-DNA Microprep Kit for all other samples.

The immunoSEQ hsTCRB assay version 4, run in survey mode, was used to sequence TCRbeta repertoires from genomic DNA. Genomic DNA was diluted to about 9.4 ng/uL, using up to roughly 1 ug per sample for TCRbeta sequencing. The authors processed their data as follows. TCRbeta data were analyzed in ImmunoSeq Analyzer 3.0, with diversity computed on productive nucleotide rearrangements. Using the Immunarch R package, the improved Chao index served to estimate lower-bound TCR diversity and the Gini coefficient served to estimate clonality. Different nucleotide rearrangements encoding the same CDR3beta amino acid sequence were counted as distinct clonotypes. TCRbeta sequences significantly enriched in antigen-responding cells relative to anti-CD3/anti-CD28-activated cells were identified by differential abundance analysis. GLIPH2 clustered TCRs by predicted peptide-MHC specificity, both within individual participants and across merged participant data sets. What TCRdb holds here is the immuneACCESS table cut down to in-frame rearrangements. Part of the clones is not present; checked against another copy, under half of the missing clones reflect an unresolved V gene, and the others are unexplained. V and J calls and clone size are as listed in that table; D and trimming were resolved from the DNA. In this sample the table shows 35,000 to 45,000 clones, approximately 88% of which occur a single time. The ten largest make up approximately 1.3% of the sample.

In this sample, this clone turned up a few times. The clone's antigen remains unknown. The input lacks base qualities; no much larger clone sits a single base away. This clonotype was sampled from an adult man with HIV who was CMV-seropositive. The chain is assembled from TRBV7-2 and TRBJ2-5; TRBD2 aligns with 11 central bases. Sample: CD4+ T cells sorted from PBMCs after approximately 19-hour stimulation, taken from a patient who received antiretroviral therapy. The meaning of the sample's cell subset or site label: CD40L+CD69+ CD4 T cells responding to anti-CD3/anti-CD28 beads, representing the overall repertoire. The sequenced DNA is TGTGCCAGCAGCTTAGCGCCCGTTACTAGCGGGGGTCCTCTAGAGACCCAGTACTTC. The encoded protein is CASSLAPVTSGGPLETQYF.